The 29 T cell receptor beta chains reported below all come from one sample, sequenced in a study of identical twins. TCRdb called the 5' RACE reads again in MiXCR, with one record for every CDR3 protein. The sample lists hundreds of thousands of distinct CDR3 sequences, about 20% occurring once. These same data were also listed under a study on T cells expressing NK-cell markers.

The sample was PBMCs. These receptor sequences come from a woman between 18 and 29 years old in good health.

The table lists this clonotype with a few counts. The V call is TRBV20-1, the J call TRBJ2-1; D gene unclear. This CDR3 region has 15 residues. Germline-derived CDR1 and CDR2 are DFQATT and SNEGSKA (reference sequence). Trimming cost V 1 base and J 0 bases, with 10 bases left between them. CDR3 in amino acids: CSARVPASSYNEQFF. CDR3 sequence (DNA): TGCAGTGCTAGAGTGCCAGCTAGCTCCTACAATGAGCAGTTCTTC.

A few counts support this clonotype. The chain carries TRBV6-2 or TRBV6-3 and TRBJ1-5, with 7 bases fitting TRBD1. Germline trimming cut 8 bases from V and 3 bases from J; bases unmatched to any gene: 7. Germline CDR1 is MNHEY and CDR2 is SVGEGT. The CDR3 extends over 14 amino acids. This CDR3 reads CASGLDRHNQPQHF. The CDR3 nucleotides read TGTGCCAGCGGACTGGACAGGCACAATCAGCCCCAGCATTTT.

This clonotype was seen many times. The chain employs TRBV15 and TRBJ2-7; D uncertain. Germline CDR1 and CDR2: LNHNV and YYDKDF (reference sequence). V was pared by 0 bases and J by 5 bases, with 11 bases between. This CDR3 has 14 amino acids. The CDR3, as DNA: TGTGCCACCAGCAGAGATACGGTAGAGGACGAGCAGTACTTC. Residues: CATSRDTVEDEQYF.

The rearrangement joins TRBV20-1 to TRBJ2-5; D not resolved. With 5 bases removed from V and 5 bases from J, the gap between germline ends came to 9 bases. The CDR3 covers 11 residues. Germline V gene sequence: CDR1 DFQATT, CDR2 SNEGSKA (reference sequence). CDR3 coding DNA: TGCAGTGCTCAGCCCCGGGAGACCCAGTACTTC. Translation gives CSAQPRETQYF.

This clonotype showed up just a few times. The chain links TRBV12-3 or TRBV12-4 to TRBJ1-2, with TRBD1 identical over 10 bases. The length of the CDR3 is 15 residues. Trimming cost V 1 base and J 5 bases; bases outside gene matches: 4. The chain's CDR3 is CASSLGTGGPYGYTF. Written as DNA, the CDR3 is TGTGCCAGCAGTTTAGGGACAGGGGGACCGTATGGCTACACCTTC.

This clonotype has just a few counts. The chain couples TRBV5-1 to TRBJ2-3; TRBD1 aligns across 8 bases. Germline assignment: CDR1 SGHRS and CDR2 YFSETQ. The ends lost 5 bases at V and 4 bases at J; junction bases unmatched: 3. This CDR3 has 13 residues. CDR3 residues: CASSPDRADTQYF. The CDR3 bases are TGCGCCAGCAGTCCGGACAGGGCAGATACGCAGTATTTT.

The chain has TRBV30 and TRBJ1-2; D is uncertain. The CDR3 spans 11 residues. CDR1 and CDR2 (germline): GTSNPN, SVGIG (reference sequence). The V gene lost 7 bases and the J gene lost 8 bases, with 14 bases spanning the gap. CDR3 sequence reads: CASTPISGYTF. CDR3 coding DNA: TGTGCCTCTACCCCGATTAGCGGCTACACCTTC.

The genes are TRBV5-4 and TRBJ1-2; 8 bases match TRBD1. The V and J ends lost 4 bases and 4 bases, in that order; junction bases with no gene match: 9. Per germline, CDR1 SGHNT and CDR2 YYREEE (reference sequence). The CDR3 length is 15 residues. The CDR3 DNA reads as TGTGCCAGCAGCCCGGCGGCAGGGGGCGCCTATGGCTACACCTTC. Translation gives CASSPAAGGAYGYTF.

The table lists this clonotype with many counts. The chain links TRBV12-3 or TRBV12-4 to TRBJ2-2, with TRBD2 matching 11 bases. The CDR3 consists of 16 residues. Trimming removed 2 bases from V and 4 bases from J; junction bases left unmatched: 3. The CDR3 DNA reads TGTGCCAGCAGTTTACGTACTAGCGGGAGCACCGGGGAGCTGTTTTTT. Encoded protein: CASSLRTSGSTGELFF.

The chain is built from TRBV29-1 and TRBJ2-3; TRBD2 matches at 7 bases. V shed 4 bases and J 1 base; nucleotides not matched to a gene: 8. Germline V lookup: CDR1 SQVTM, CDR2 ANQGSEA. This CDR3 has 15 amino acids. In nucleotides, the CDR3 is TGCAGCGTTGGAGGGGCTAGCGGTCGCACAGATACGCAGTATTTT. It is translated as CSVGGASGRTDTQYF.

This clonotype occurred a few times. The chain joins TRBV7-4 to TRBJ1-4, with TRBD1 matching over 7 bases. This CDR3 contains 16 residues. Trimming cost V 5 bases and J 1 base; bases outside gene matches: 7. CDR1 and CDR2 from the germline V gene are SGHVT and SQSDAQ. Written as DNA, the CDR3 is TGTGCCAGCAGCAACCCCACAGGGGAAACTAATGAAAAACTGTTTTTT. This codes for CASSNPTGETNEKLFF.

The V gene is TRBV20-1, the J gene TRBJ2-1, with 9 bases aligning to TRBD2. Germline V lookup: CDR1 DFQATT, CDR2 SNEGSKA (reference sequence). The CDR3 length is 14 residues. The ends lost 3 bases at V and 4 bases at J; junction bases unmatched: 4. The CDR3 here is CSARSLAGYNEQFF. CDR3 sequence (DNA): TGCAGTGCTAGGTCCCTAGCGGGATACAATGAGCAGTTCTTC.

This clonotype was picked up a small number of times. This chain links TRBV6-5 with TRBJ2-1; D not certain. The CDR3 has 11 residues. The germline V gene has CDR1 MNHEY and CDR2 SVGAGI. Trimming left V 2 bases short and J 12 bases short, with 8 bases between. The CDR3 coding sequence is TGTGCCAGCAGTTACGAGGCAGTGCAGTTCTTC. It codes for CASSYEAVQFF.

The chain has TRBV5-1 and TRBJ2-5; the D call may be TRBD1 or TRBD2 (5 bases each). This CDR3 region has 16 residues. The V gene's germline CDR1 is SGHRS and CDR2 YFSETQ. V gave up 4 bases and J gave up 1 base, with 17 bases separating them. In nucleotides, the CDR3 is TGCGCCAGCAGCCCCGGTTGGGGGTACTCCCAAGAGACCCAGTACTTC. Protein product: CASSPGWGYSQETQYF. The entire variable domain, with the rest obtained from reference TRBV5-1 and TRBJ2-5, is as follows: KAGVTQTPRYLIKTRGQQVTLSCSPISGHRSVSWYQQTPGQGLQFLFEYFSETQRNKGNFPGRFSGRQFSNSRSEMNVSTLELGDSALYLCASSPGWGYSQETQYFGPGTRLLVL.

In DNA form, the CDR3 reads TGCAGTGCTAGAGGGGACCTAGACAGGGTAAACTATGGCTACACCTTC. Its protein product is CSARGDLDRVNYGYTF. The chain recombines TRBV20-1 with TRBJ1-2; 7 bases align to TRBD1. Trimming removed 1 base from V and 2 bases from J; junction bases left unmatched: 10. The CDR3 has 16 residues. Per germline, CDR1 DFQATT and CDR2 SNEGSKA (reference sequence).

This clonotype has only a few counts. This rearrangement joins TRBV18 to TRBJ2-7; D gene unclear. CDR1 and CDR2 (germline): KGHSH, LQKENI. The CDR3 covers 14 residues. V was clipped by 2 bases and J by 7 bases, with 15 bases between them. The CDR3 reads CASSPSASSEEQYF. CDR3 in DNA: TGTGCCAGCTCACCATCGGCATCCTCTGAGGAGCAGTACTTC.

Only a few counts were recorded for this clonotype. CDR3 coding DNA: TGTGCCAGCAGTGAACAGGGTTTGGGCACAGATACGCAGTATTTT. As protein: CASSEQGLGTDTQYF. The rearrangement links TRBV25-1 to TRBJ2-3, with D possibly TRBD1 on 5 matching bases. Deletions cut 2 bases from V and 1 base from J, with 10 bases between. This CDR3 has 15 amino acids. The germline gives CDR1 MGHDK, CDR2 SYGVNS. The whole variable domain, filled in from reference TRBV25-1 and TRBJ2-3, reads EADIYQTPRYLVIGTGKKITLECSQTMGHDKMYWYQQDPGMELHLIHYSYGVNSTEKGDLSSESTVSRIRTEHFPLTLESARPSHTSQYLCASSEQGLGTDTQYFGPGTRLTVL.

This chain links TRBV5-1 with TRBJ2-1; D not certain. Germline V gene data show CDR1 as SGHRS and CDR2 as YFSETQ. Trimming shortened V by 0 bases and J by 6 bases, and 13 bases separated the two germline ends. This CDR3 spans 15 amino acids. The CDR3 DNA reads TGCGCCAGCAGCTTGGAGCCCATCCCCTCCAATGAGCAGTTCTTC. Its translation: CASSLEPIPSNEQFF.

This chain links TRBV20-1 with TRBJ1-1; D is uncertain. CDR3 size: 14 residues. The germline CDR1 and CDR2 sequences are DFQATT and SNEGSKA (reference sequence). Trimming removed 3 bases at V and 5 bases at J, with 16 bases between. The CDR3 loop is CSARRGQVGTEAFF. In nucleotides, the CDR3 is TGCAGTGCTAGGCGAGGGCAGGTGGGTACTGAAGCTTTCTTT.

The V gene is TRBV18, the J gene TRBJ2-1; the D gene is possibly TRBD1 (5 bases). The V and J ends lost 2 bases and 6 bases respectively, with 14 bases between them. The germline V gene has CDR1 KGHSH and CDR2 LQKENI. The CDR3 loop spans 15 amino acids. Here the CDR3 reads CASSPYSQGGNEQFF. The CDR3 DNA reads TGTGCCAGCTCACCATATTCGCAGGGCGGCAATGAGCAGTTCTTC. The full variable domain, in which reference TRBV18 and TRBJ2-1 provide the parts outside the CDR3, is NAGVMQNPRHLVRRRGQEARLRCSPMKGHSHVYWYRQLPEEGLKFMVYLQKENIIDESGMPKERFSAEFPKEGPSILRIQQVVRGDSAAYFCASSPYSQGGNEQFFGPGTRLTVL.

This clonotype was observed a few times. The chain carries TRBV5-6 and TRBJ2-5; the D call may be TRBD1 or TRBD2 (5 bases each). CDR3 size: 19 residues. Trimming took off 4 bases at V and 0 bases at J, with 25 bases between the two ends. Germline CDR1 is SGHDT and CDR2 is YYEEEE. The CDR3: CASSDLVLAGTAYQETQYF. CDR3 sequence (DNA): TGTGCCAGCAGCGACCTTGTGTTAGCCGGGACGGCGTACCAAGAGACCCAGTACTTC. Filled out from reference TRBV5-6 and TRBJ2-5, the complete variable domain reads DAGVTQSPTHLIKTRGQQVTLRCSPKSGHDTVSWYQQALGQGPQFIFQYYEEEERQRGNFPDRFSGHQFPNYSSELNVNALLLGDSALYLCASSDLVLAGTAYQETQYFGPGTRLLVL.

This clonotype showed up just a few times. This sequence joins TRBV27 and TRBJ2-3; D not resolved. In germline, CDR1 is MNHEY, CDR2 SMNVEV (reference sequence). The CDR3 extends over 17 amino acids. Trimming pared 3 bases from V and 2 bases from J, leaving 18 bases between. CDR3 region: CASSFSNPREITDTQYF. Written as DNA, the CDR3 is TGTGCCAGCAGTTTTTCGAACCCCCGAGAGATCACAGATACGCAGTATTTT.

V and J are TRBV20-1 and TRBJ2-3; 7 bases map to TRBD2. Germline values: CDR1 DFQATT, CDR2 SNEGSKA (reference sequence). V trimming: 8 bases; J trimming: 2 bases; junction bases outside the gene matches: 10. CDR3 size: 14 residues. CDR3 sequence (DNA): TGCAGTATAATCGGGGGGTCCATCACAGATACGCAGTATTTT. Encoded protein: CSIIGGSITDTQYF.

This clonotype was found a few times. V gene TRBV7-2 combines with J gene TRBJ2-5, with 12 bases identical to TRBD2. From germline, CDR1 is SGHTA and CDR2 FQGNSA. The CDR3 consists of 16 residues. Unmatched junction bases numbered 8, after V lost 5 bases and J lost 4 bases. CDR3 sequence: CASSISKGLAGETQYF. CDR3 sequence (DNA): TGTGCCAGCAGCATCAGCAAGGGACTAGCGGGAGAGACCCAGTACTTC.

This clonotype was counted between two and nine times. This sequence joins TRBV20-1 and TRBJ1-5; 8 nucleotides agree with TRBD1. In germline, CDR1 is DFQATT, CDR2 SNEGSKA (reference sequence). The trim removed 6 bases at V and 11 bases at J, leaving 15 bases unmatched. The CDR3 sequence is 14 residues long. CDR3 DNA: TGCAGTGCCTCGGACAGGGCAACGGATTTGACCCAGCATTTT. This gives the protein CSASDRATDLTQHF.

The count of this clonotype is one. This chain joins TRBV5-1 and TRBJ2-5; 9 bases are shared with TRBD2. V lost 0 bases and J lost 1; bases outside the gene matches: 7. This CDR3 is 17 amino acids long. CDR1 and CDR2 from the germline V gene are SGHRS and YFSETQ. The CDR3 is CASSLDGASGTQETQYF. The CDR3 DNA is TGCGCCAGCAGCTTGGACGGGGCTAGCGGGACCCAAGAGACCCAGTACTTC.

This clonotype was observed a handful of times. The J gene is TRBJ1-2, the V gene TRBV6-1; unclear D gene. CDR1 is MNHNS and CDR2 is SASEGT in the germline V gene. With 4 bases removed from V and 8 bases from J, the gap between germline ends came to 11 bases. CDR3 length: 12 amino acids. CDR3 coding DNA: TGTGCCAGCAGTGGAGTGGAGCGCGGCTACACCTTC. Its protein is CASSGVERGYTF.

This chain uses TRBV20-1 with TRBJ2-3, with TRBD1 identical over 8 bases. Trimming took 5 bases from V and 9 from J; bases not matched to a gene: 7. The CDR3 consists of 12 residues. Germline V gene sequence: CDR1 DFQATT, CDR2 SNEGSKA (reference sequence). CDR3 DNA sequence: TGCAGTGCTCCAAGACAGGGGAGGACGCAGTATTTT. Protein sequence: CSAPRQGRTQYF.

V is TRBV27 and J is TRBJ2-1; D is ambiguous. The CDR3 has 14 residues. V was trimmed by 2 bases and J by 9 bases, leaving 14 bases between them. Germline CDR1 reads MNHEY; CDR2 reads SMNVEV (reference sequence). The chain's CDR3 is CASSLIPWVSEQFF. The CDR3 coding sequence is TGTGCCAGCAGTTTAATCCCCTGGGTTTCTGAGCAGTTCTTC.